This entry concerns a single T cell receptor beta chain. Its target is unknown. Germline CDR1 reads MNHEY; CDR2 reads SMNVEV (reference sequence). Trimming left V 0 bases short and J 3 bases short, with 11 bases between. The CDR3 totals 15 residues. This entry comes from a study of cytomegalovirus exposure and HLA in healthy donors. Primers for the PCR totalled 60 Vbeta and 13 Jbeta. Sequencing was performed with immunoSEQ multiplex PCR; in TCRdb, only in-frame clones are kept and a portion is missing. The sample gives about 130,000 clones, around 8.5% of which show up once; 5.5% is in the top ten. General observations from the study: Cytomegalovirus association was listed for approximately 150 TCR beta chains.

The TCR comes from a man in his forties or fifties in good health and CMV-seronegative. The material sequenced was PBMCs. The chain combines TRBV27 with TRBJ1-2; possible D gene TRBD1, 6 bases. Written as DNA, the CDR3 is TGTGCCAGCAGTTTATCAGCCGGACAGTACTATGGCTACACCTTC. This codes for CASSLSAGQYYGYTF.